These T cell receptor beta chains were read from a single sample in a study of robustness of blood B and T cell sequencing. MiXCR was run by TCRdb on the PCR reads, yielding one entry per CDR3 protein. The sample holds hundreds of distinct CDR3 sequences, over 70% seen once. Input material: peripheral blood. The receptors were gathered from a human donor in good health. Both conserved end residues are part of each CDR3. D genes are given only for firm matches. Some rows have no size entry. The others give once, few or many, or a class for an expanded clone.

clone_size j_call v_call d_call cdr3_nt cdr3_aa
few TRBJ2-7 TRBV5-1 TRBD2 TGCGCCAGCAGCTTCGGACTAGCGGGGGGGCACTACGAGCAGTACTTC CASSFGLAGGHYEQYF
NA TRBJ1-6 TRBV28 NA TGTGCCAGCAGTTTATTGGGGCCGGGGAATTCACCCCTCCACTTT CASSLLGPGNSPLHF
NA TRBJ2-2 TRBV3-1 TRBD2 TGTGCCAGCAGCCAAGTCGGGGGACTAGCGGGGAACACCGGGGAGCTGTTTTTT CASSQVGGLAGNTGELFF
NA TRBJ2-3 TRBV3-1 NA TGTGCCAGCAGCCAAGACCGCCTGGGGCCTGATACGCAGTATTTT CASSQDRLGPDTQYF
NA TRBJ2-3 TRBV5-1 NA TGCGCCAGCAGCCTGGGGTTAACAGATACGCAGTATTTT CASSLGLTDTQYF
NA TRBJ1-1 TRBV20-1 TRBD1 TGCAGTGCCTGGGACAGGAACACTGAAGCTTTCTTT CSAWDRNTEAFF
NA TRBJ1-1 TRBV6-1 TRBD1 TGTGCCAGCAGTGAAGCGGGGACAGTGACTGAAGCTTTCTTT CASSEAGTVTEAFF
few TRBJ2-7 TRBV5-5 TRBD1 TGTGCCAGCAGCTCCGGACAGGTGAACTACGAGCAGTACTTC CASSSGQVNYEQYF
few TRBJ1-1 TRBV30 NA TGTGCCTGGAGTCCCCTAGAGGCCGCTTTCTTT CAWSPLEAAFF
NA TRBJ2-3 TRBV4-2 NA TGTGCCAGCAGCCAAGATTCTGGGGGGGGGCCAGATACGCAGTATTTT CASSQDSGGGPDTQYF
NA TRBJ1-1 TRBV12-3/TRBV12-4 TRBD1 TGTGCCAGCAGCCTAACAGGGGGAAGGCAAAACACTGAAGCTTTCTTT CASSLTGGRQNTEAFF
NA TRBJ2-3 TRBV5-1 TRBD2 TGCGCCAGCAGCATTGGACTAGCCGACGCAGATACGCAGTATTTT CASSIGLADADTQYF
hyperexpanded TRBJ1-5 TRBV10-1 TRBD1 TGCGCCAGCAGAGCAACAACAGGGGGGCAAGATCAGCCCCAGCATTTT CASRATTGGQDQPQHF